This T cell receptor (beta chain) was recovered during a study of shared T cell receptors in the human thymus. This clone came up once. Germline-derived CDR1 and CDR2 are LGHNA and YNFKEQ. V dropped 0 bases and J dropped 2; count of bases not matched to a gene: 8. This CDR3 comprises 17 residues. Profiled with immunoSEQ multiplex PCR; TCRdb holds only in-frame clones, not every one. This table holds over 65,000 clones, about 95% found once. The origin of this receptor is a human donor. The V and J genes are TRBV4-2 and TRBJ2-7, with 9 bases fitting TRBD2. The source material was thymocytes. DNA for the CDR3: TGTGCCAGCAGCCAAGATACACTGGCGGGGGGGACCTACGAGCAGTACTTC. Protein sequence: CASSQDTLAGGTYEQYF.